This T cell receptor beta chain stems from a study of identical twins. Study conclusions and caveats: Reduced insertions were recorded for abundant cord blood beta clonotypes, with no such pattern in memory repertoires.

A universal primer site was created by template switching, with the cDNA bearing unique molecular identifiers. TCRdb processed the 5' RACE reads anew with MiXCR; each CDR3 protein has one entry. The table has about 480,000 distinct CDR3 sequences, 14% seen once; the top ten hold about 0.52%. The table lists this clonotype with many counts. No antigen is known for it. Looked up from germline, CDR1 is SGHVS and CDR2 is FQNEAQ. There are 13 residues in the CDR3. V lost 5 bases, J lost 2 bases, and 9 bases lay in between. The same data also contributed to another study, on yellow fever vaccine responses in identical twins. According to that study: Reportedly, twins showed a vaccine T cell response that looked partly convergent and partly personalized.

The receptor was isolated from a woman aged 18 to 35 in good health. The sample comprised CD4+ T cells sorted from blood. The rearrangement joins TRBV7-8 to TRBJ2-5; possible D gene TRBD2, 5 bases. CDR3 residues: CASSADSQETQYF. Written as DNA, the CDR3 is TGTGCCAGCAGCGCGGACTCTCAAGAGACCCAGTACTTC.